Below are 23 T cell receptor beta chains sequenced from a single sample in a study of blood T cell repertoires in COVID-19. Sequenced by immunoSEQ multiplex PCR; TCRdb stores in-frame clones only, minus some. The sample includes 400,000 or so clones, approximately 88% seen only once; the top ten take approximately 2.1%. The material sequenced was PBMCs or T cells enriched from blood (not recorded which). The receptors shown here come from a woman in her thirties or forties with acute COVID-19.

V and J are TRBV27 and TRBJ2-3, with 9 bases that match TRBD1. The CDR3 sequence is 14 residues long. CDR1 MNHEY and CDR2 SMNVEV come from the germline V gene (reference sequence). V gave up 7 bases and J gave up 5 bases; unmatched junction bases: 7. CDR3 nucleotides: TGTGCCAGCAAGAGGGGACAGGGCGAAGATACGCAGTATTTT. Translation: CASKRGQGEDTQYF.

The table lists this clone with a count of one. The rearrangement links TRBV24-1 to TRBJ2-3; no clear D gene. V lost 3 bases and J 5 bases, leaving 11 bases between the germline ends. The CDR3 is 14 amino acids. Germline-derived CDR1 and CDR2 are KGHDR and SFDVKD. CDR3 in DNA: TGTGCCACCAGTGATACCCGACAATTAGATACGCAGTATTTT. It encodes CATSDTRQLDTQYF.

CDR3 sequence reads: CAGPGQGYEQYF. CDR3 sequence (DNA): TGTGCCGGACCGGGACAGGGCTACGAGCAGTACTTC. The chain couples TRBV6-5 to TRBJ2-7; TRBD1 matches 9 bases. The V and J ends lost 11 bases and 3 bases, in that order; junction bases with no gene match: 5. CDR3 length: 12 residues. The V gene's germline CDR1 is MNHEY and CDR2 SVGAGI.

This chain joins TRBV6-5 and TRBJ1-6, with D perhaps matching TRBD1 (6 bases). Trimming left V 2 bases short and J 0 bases short, with 8 bases between. The germline V gene has CDR1 MNHEY and CDR2 SVGAGI. This CDR3 is 16 amino acids long. The CDR3 DNA reads as TGTGCCAGCAGTTACGCGGACAGCTCCTATAATTCACCCCTCCACTTT. Encoded protein: CASSYADSSYNSPLHF.

The chain combines TRBV6-5 with TRBJ2-7; 8 bases are shared with TRBD2. This CDR3 comprises 14 residues. Germline CDR1 and CDR2: MNHEY and SVGAGI. The J segment lost 2 bases and the V segment lost 6 bases, leaving 6 bases of the junction unmatched. This CDR3 reads CASRDSGGTYEQYF. Here the CDR3 DNA reads TGTGCCAGCAGGGATTCGGGGGGGACCTACGAGCAGTACTTC.

The chain links TRBV18 to TRBJ1-3; D call uncertain. The CDR3 extends over 16 amino acids. Germline values: CDR1 KGHSH, CDR2 LQKENI. V lost 3 bases and J 0 bases, leaving 12 bases between the germline ends. CDR3 amino acids: CASSPDTQASGNTIYF. Here the CDR3 DNA reads TGTGCCAGCTCACCCGACACACAAGCCTCTGGAAACACCATATATTTT.

The table lists this clone with a few counts. The chain uses TRBV29-1 and TRBJ1-2, with 7 bases lining up with TRBD1. CDR1 and CDR2 (germline): SQVTM, ANQGSEA. The V gene end was trimmed by 1 base and the J gene end by 5 bases; junction bases not matched to a gene: 10. The CDR3 sequence is 15 residues long. The CDR3 is CSVEGQGSLGYGYTF. Written as DNA, the CDR3 is TGCAGCGTTGAAGGACAGGGCTCACTAGGATATGGCTACACCTTC. Using reference TRBV29-1 and TRBJ1-2 for the parts outside the CDR3, the full variable domain is SAVISQKPSRDICQRGTSLTIQCQVDSQVTMMFWYRQQPGQSLTLIATANQGSEATYESGFVIDKFPISRPNLTFSTLTVSNMSPEDSSIYLCSVEGQGSLGYGYTFGSGTRLTVV.

The chain recombines TRBV30 with TRBJ1-6, with D perhaps TRBD1 (6 bases). Germline V CDR1 and CDR2: GTSNPN, SVGIG (reference sequence). The V gene lost 6 bases and the J gene lost 6 bases, with 15 bases spanning the gap. This CDR3 contains 14 residues. DNA of the CDR3: TGTGCCTGTGTGAGCGGGACAACTAATTCACCCCTCCACTTT. Encoded protein: CACVSGTTNSPLHF. The full variable domain, completed using reference TRBV30 and TRBJ1-6, is SQTIHQWPATLVQPVGSPLSLECTVEGTSNPNLYWYRQAAGRGLQLLFYSVGIGQISSEVPQNLSASRPQDRQFILSSKKLLLSDSGFYLCACVSGTTNSPLHFGNGTRLTVT.

The chain employs TRBV11-2 and TRBJ1-6, with 7 positions matching TRBD1. The CDR3 spans 14 residues. The germline V gene encodes CDR1 SGHAT and CDR2 FQNNGV. The junction had 7 bases not matched to a gene; V was cut back by 5 bases and J by 9 bases. The chain's CDR3 is CASSLGTAISPLHF. CDR3 nucleotide sequence: TGTGCCAGCAGCCTGGGGACAGCAATTTCACCCCTCCACTTT. Based on the CDR3 plus reference TRBV11-2 and TRBJ1-6, the full variable domain is EAGVAQSPRYKIIEKRQSVAFWCNPISGHATLYWYQQILGQGPKLLIQFQNNGVVDDSQLPKDRFSAERLKGVDSTLKIQPAKLEDSAVYLCASSLGTAISPLHFGNGTRLTVT.

A remark on this clone: The sample has other DNA sequences that encode this CDR3 too. V usage is TRBV4-1 and J usage is TRBJ2-1, with 14 nucleotides matching TRBD2. The CDR3 extends over 15 amino acids. The germline gives CDR1 MGHRA, CDR2 YSYEKL. V shed 4 bases and J 8 bases; nucleotides not matched to a gene: 4. The CDR3 nucleotides are TGCGCCAGCAGCCCCGGACTAGCGGGGGGCGATGAGCAGTTCTTC. Protein sequence: CASSPGLAGGDEQFF.

The CDR3 sequence: CASSLAGTTHTDTQYF. The CDR3 nucleotides read TGTGCCAGCAGCTTGGCCGGGACAACTCACACAGATACGCAGTATTTT. The J gene is TRBJ2-3, the V gene TRBV5-8; tentative D call: TRBD1 (6 bases). CDR3 length: 16 amino acids. The germline gives CDR1 SGHTS, CDR2 YDEGEE. Trimming removed 0 bases from V and 2 bases from J, with 13 bases in between.

The gene calls are TRBV19 and TRBJ2-7, with D possibly being TRBD1 (5 bases). Germline V lookup: CDR1 LNHDA, CDR2 SQIVND (reference sequence). V gave up 5 bases and J gave up 0 bases, with 11 bases separating them. The CDR3 has 14 residues. The CDR3 region is CASSRSRDSYEQYF. The DNA for the CDR3 is TGTGCCAGTAGTCGGTCCAGGGACTCCTACGAGCAGTACTTC.

This clone was seen just once. The genes are TRBV3-1 (or the pseudogene TRBV3-2) and TRBJ1-2; 7 positions agree with TRBD1. The CDR3 totals 14 residues. Germline values: CDR1 LGHDT, CDR2 YNNKEL (reference sequence). J was trimmed by 8 bases and V by 4 bases; bases with no gene match: 10. Written as DNA, the CDR3 is TGTGCCAGCAGCCCAGACCCATCAGGGGGAGGCTACACCTTC. Translating gives CASSPDPSGGGYTF.

This sequence joins TRBV5-5 and TRBJ1-6; D is ambiguous. CDR1 SGHKS and CDR2 YYEKEE come from the germline V gene (reference sequence). V gave up 4 bases and J gave up 6 bases, with 14 bases separating them. The CDR3 has 15 residues. CDR3 amino acids: CASSPRPTGNSPLHF. CDR3 nucleotides: TGTGCCAGCAGCCCCCGGCCTACGGGTAATTCACCCCTCCACTTT.

J is TRBJ1-2 and V is TRBV6-5; no definite D call. This CDR3 contains 15 residues. The V gene lost 5 bases and the J gene lost 6 bases, with 19 bases spanning the gap. The germline V gene encodes CDR1 MNHEY and CDR2 SVGAGI. Written as DNA, the CDR3 is TGTGCCAGCAGTACCCGAATCCCGGTAGTGCATGGCTACACCTTC. As protein: CASSTRIPVVHGYTF.

The chain joins TRBV10-3 to TRBJ1-6, with D uncertain. Trimming shortened V by 10 bases and J by 5 bases, and 12 bases separated the two germline ends. The CDR3 is made up of 13 amino acids. The germline V gene has CDR1 ENHRY and CDR2 SYGVKD. The CDR3, as DNA: TGTGCCACCTGGCGGCCAGATAATTCACCCCTCCACTTT. Its protein product is CATWRPDNSPLHF.

The J gene is TRBJ1-1, the V gene TRBV2, with a possible D match to TRBD1 (6 bases). The CDR3 consists of 15 residues. The V gene's germline CDR1 is SNHLY and CDR2 FYNNEI. V was pared by 3 bases and J by 2 bases, with 13 bases between. CDR3 loop: CASSEEQGFNTEAFF. The CDR3 nucleotides are TGTGCCAGCAGTGAGGAGCAGGGGTTTAACACTGAAGCTTTCTTT.

The chain employs TRBV5-4 and TRBJ2-7; tentative D call: TRBD2 (5 bases). Germline V gene sequence: CDR1 SGHNT, CDR2 YYREEE (reference sequence). This CDR3 contains 13 residues. Deletions cut 0 bases from V and 2 bases from J, with 6 bases between. CDR3 DNA sequence: TGTGCCAGCAGCTTGGACGGGACCTACGAGCAGTACTTC. Translation gives CASSLDGTYEQYF.

The chain has TRBV3-1 (or the pseudogene TRBV3-2) and TRBJ1-1; D ambiguous. V was clipped by 4 bases and J by 0 bases, with 15 bases between them. There are 16 residues in the CDR3. Per germline, CDR1 LGHDT and CDR2 YNNKEL (reference sequence). CDR3 protein: CASSPDWAGMNTEAFF. The CDR3 DNA is TGTGCCAGCAGCCCAGATTGGGCCGGGATGAACACTGAAGCTTTCTTT.

The rearrangement joins TRBV27 to TRBJ2-2; perhaps TRBD2 as D (5 bases). Germline V gene lookup returns CDR1 MNHEY and CDR2 SMNVEV (reference sequence). The CDR3 extends over 14 amino acids. V was clipped by 1 base and J by 3 bases, with 6 bases between them. CDR3 nucleotides: TGTGCCAGCAGTTTATGGACTGACACCGGGGAGCTGTTTTTT. It encodes CASSLWTDTGELFF.

The table lists this clone with a count of one. The chain employs TRBV5-1 and TRBJ2-5; TRBD2 might be the D (5 bases). The V gene's germline CDR1 is SGHRS and CDR2 YFSETQ. V lost 0 bases, J lost 4 bases, and 10 bases lay in between. This CDR3 is 14 amino acids long. CDR3 coding DNA: TGCGCCAGCAGCTTGGAGAGGGTCGGAGAGACCCAGTACTTC. Its translation is CASSLERVGETQYF.

V usage is TRBV2 and J usage is TRBJ1-2; unclear D gene. The CDR3 has 14 amino acids. Trimming stripped 5 bases from V and 4 bases from J, with 14 bases between. Germline CDR1 and CDR2: SNHLY and FYNNEI. The CDR3 sequence: CASSLQPQIYGYTF. CDR3 nucleotides: TGTGCCAGCAGTCTCCAACCACAGATCTATGGCTACACCTTC.

Worth noting for this clone: Other DNA sequences in the sample encode the same CDR3. V is TRBV3-1 (or the pseudogene TRBV3-2) and J is TRBJ2-7; D gene ambiguous. CDR3 size: 11 residues. Germline V CDR1 and CDR2: LGHDT, YNNKEL (reference sequence). Trimming cost V 4 bases and J 3 bases, with 4 bases left between them. CDR3 in amino acids: CASSLSYEQYF. DNA of the CDR3: TGTGCCAGCAGCCTGAGCTACGAGCAGTACTTC.